This T cell receptor beta chain was sequenced during a study of breast tumors, draining lymph nodes, adjacent tissues. Samples came from axillary lymph nodes draining the breast cancer. TCRdb passed the multiplex PCR reads through MiXCR, listing each CDR3 protein once. This table has over 100,000 distinct CDR3 sequences, 20% to 25% appearing once. J was trimmed by 6 bases and V by 6 bases; bases with no gene match: 12. Germline V gives CDR1 MNHEY, CDR2 SVGAGI. The CDR3 has 15 residues. The sample holds many counts of this clonotype. Sequencing was carried out using axillary lymph node tissue. The gene calls are TRBV6-5 and TRBJ2-3; 7 bases match TRBD1. The sequence was collected from a female donor with breast cancer. Some clones in this sample may be carry-over from other donors' samples. CDR3 sequence (DNA): TGTGCCAGCAGCCCCGATCACCAACAGGGGGATACGCAGTATTTT. As protein: CASSPDHQQGDTQYF.